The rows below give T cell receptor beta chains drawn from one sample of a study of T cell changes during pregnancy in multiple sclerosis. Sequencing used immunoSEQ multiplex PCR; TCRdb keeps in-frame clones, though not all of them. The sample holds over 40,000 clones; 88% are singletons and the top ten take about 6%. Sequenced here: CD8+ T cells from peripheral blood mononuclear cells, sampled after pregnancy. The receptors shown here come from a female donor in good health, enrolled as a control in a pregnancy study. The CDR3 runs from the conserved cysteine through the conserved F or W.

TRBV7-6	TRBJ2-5	CASSFASGGAGDETQYF
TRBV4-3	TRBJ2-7	CASSQDKSYEGLRPDREQYF
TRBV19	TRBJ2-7	CASSIVGAEQYF
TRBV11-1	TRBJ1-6	CASSTGTGGGSPLHF
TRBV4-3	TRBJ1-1	CASSLRQGLNTEAFF
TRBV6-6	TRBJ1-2	CASSWQLRDTQDGYTF
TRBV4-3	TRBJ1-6	CASSQALTGGNSPLHF
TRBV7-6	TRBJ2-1	CASSPSGGPYNEQFF
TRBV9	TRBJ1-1	CASSAGGAAFF
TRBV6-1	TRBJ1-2	CASNYAEDSAYGYTF
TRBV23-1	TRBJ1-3	CASGSMLSCGNTIYF
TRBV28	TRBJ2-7	CASSGPGQGSYEQYF
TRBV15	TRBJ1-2	CATSRETDLWGYTF
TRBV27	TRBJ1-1	CASSLSTRGEAFF
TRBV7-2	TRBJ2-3	CASSLTPGGLEDTQYF
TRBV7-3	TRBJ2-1	CASSLTSTSGGYNEQFF
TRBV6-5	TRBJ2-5	CASSYIEFGETQYF